One sample yielded the 30 T cell receptor beta chains listed below, sequenced in a study of T-cell memory formation after mild COVID-19. MiXCR was run by TCRdb on the 5' RACE reads, yielding one entry per CDR3 protein. The sample yields approximately 240,000 distinct CDR3 sequences, 16% seen once. Sequences were obtained from PBMCs or a T cell subset sorted from them (not recorded which). These TCRs come from a man younger than 35 who had mild COVID-19 (a few samples of this study predate the infection). Cell type and time point are not known.

This chain joins TRBV5-5 and TRBJ2-4; no reliable D call. The CDR3 is made up of 14 amino acids. Germline CDR1 reads SGHKS; CDR2 reads YYEKEE (reference sequence). V was cut by 2 bases and J by 2 bases, with 8 bases left in between. The CDR3 DNA reads TGTGCCAGCAGCTTAGCACGGTCCAAAAACATTCAGTACTTC. Residues: CASSLARSKNIQYF.

The rearrangement joins TRBV3-1 to TRBJ1-1; a weak D match, TRBD1 (5 bases). Germline CDR1 is LGHDT and CDR2 is YNNKEL (reference sequence). Trimming shortened V by 0 bases and J by 0 bases, and 8 bases separated the two germline ends. The CDR3 covers 15 residues. CDR3 DNA sequence: TGTGCCAGCAGCCAAGATGCGGGGGTGAACACTGAAGCTTTCTTT. This gives the protein CASSQDAGVNTEAFF.

This clonotype has more than one count but fewer than ten. The chain is built from TRBV7-2 and TRBJ2-2; TRBD1 might be the D (5 bases). This CDR3 has 15 amino acids. Trimming left V 5 bases short and J 2 bases short, with 12 bases between. Germline V lookup: CDR1 SGHTA, CDR2 FQGNSA. CDR3 bases: TGTGCCAGCAGCCCCGGACACGTAAACACCGGGGAGCTGTTTTTT. The encoded protein is CASSPGHVNTGELFF.

This clonotype has only a few counts. V gene TRBV5-1 combines with J gene TRBJ1-1, with 7 bases identical to TRBD1. Trimming removed 5 bases from V and 3 bases from J; junction bases left unmatched: 13. In germline, CDR1 is SGHRS, CDR2 YFSETQ. CDR3 length: 16 residues. The CDR3 DNA reads TGCGCCAGCAGAGTCCCCCGGGACAGCGGCGACACTGAAGCTTTCTTT. The encoded protein is CASRVPRDSGDTEAFF.

This clonotype was detected a few times. V gene TRBV7-2 combines with J gene TRBJ2-5; 10 nucleotides agree with TRBD2. This CDR3 region has 15 residues. CDR1 is SGHTA and CDR2 is FQGNSA in the germline V gene. The junction had 12 bases not matched to a gene; V was cut back by 5 bases and J by 9 bases. CDR3 sequence (DNA): TGTGCCAGCAGCCCGATAGCGGGGGGCCGCCAGGCCCAGTACTTC. Translating it yields CASSPIAGGRQAQYF.

This clonotype appeared a few times. V and J are TRBV5-1 and TRBJ2-5; 7 bases are shared with TRBD1. The V segment lost 3 bases and the J segment 5 bases; nucleotides outside the gene matches: 4. This CDR3 is 13 amino acids long. CDR1 and CDR2 (germline): SGHRS, YFSETQ. The CDR3 nucleotides are TGCGCCAGCAGCTCAGGGGGAGAGGAGACCCAGTACTTC. Translating it yields CASSSGGEETQYF. The full variable domain, in which reference TRBV5-1 and TRBJ2-5 provide the parts outside the CDR3, is KAGVTQTPRYLIKTRGQQVTLSCSPISGHRSVSWYQQTPGQGLQFLFEYFSETQRNKGNFPGRFSGRQFSNSRSEMNVSTLELGDSALYLCASSSGGEETQYFGPGTRLLVL.

The rearrangement uses TRBV11-2 and TRBJ1-1; no reliable D call. This CDR3 spans 13 amino acids. V lost 5 bases to trimming and J lost 0 bases, with 7 bases between them. Germline values: CDR1 SGHAT, CDR2 FQNNGV. The CDR3 here is CASSNGVNTEAFF. Here the CDR3 DNA reads TGTGCCAGCAGCAATGGGGTGAACACTGAAGCTTTCTTT.

In its sample, this clonotype was seen a few times. The gene calls are TRBV11-3 and TRBJ1-6; D perhaps matches TRBD1 (6 bases). This CDR3 is 13 amino acids long. V was clipped by 3 bases and J by 10 bases, with 10 bases between them. Germline CDR1 reads SGHNT; CDR2 reads YENEEA. CDR3 region: CASSFRGQSPLHF. The CDR3 nucleotides are TGTGCCAGCAGCTTCAGGGGCCAGTCACCCCTCCACTTT.

This clonotype was observed a few times. This chain uses TRBV12-3 or TRBV12-4 with TRBJ2-5, with 8 positions matching TRBD1. The CDR3 is made up of 15 amino acids. V lost 8 bases, J lost 1 base, and 9 bases stayed unmatched. The CDR3 loop is CASSQFGQGQETQYF. The CDR3 DNA is TGTGCCAGCTCCCAGTTCGGACAGGGCCAAGAGACCCAGTACTTC.

V usage is TRBV28 and J usage is TRBJ1-2; 8 bases are a match to TRBD1. V lost 7 bases, J lost 10 bases, and 8 bases stayed unmatched. Germline V gene data show CDR1 as MDHEN and CDR2 as SYDVKM. The CDR3 has 12 residues. CDR3 sequence reads: CASTQGARDYTF. For the CDR3, the DNA is TGTGCCAGCACCCAGGGGGCGCGGGACTACACCTTC.

The chain recombines TRBV10-2 with TRBJ2-1; 8 nucleotides match TRBD2. Germline CDR1 is WSHSY and CDR2 is SAAADI. This CDR3 spans 18 amino acids. V lost 2 bases and J lost 10; bases outside the gene matches: 19. CDR3 sequence: CASSEAGGRAGGRGEQFF. The DNA for the CDR3 is TGCGCCAGCAGTGAGGCCGGCGGTCGTGCGGGGGGCCGAGGGGAGCAGTTCTTC.

The chain recombines TRBV5-1 with TRBJ2-3; either TRBD1 or TRBD2 may supply D (5 bases each). The V gene's germline CDR1 is SGHRS and CDR2 YFSETQ. CDR3 length equals 15 residues. V gave up 2 bases and J gave up 3 bases, with 13 bases separating them. Written as DNA, the CDR3 is TGCGCCAGCAGCTTTCAGGGAGTGAGTACAGATACGCAGTATTTT. It is translated as CASSFQGVSTDTQYF.

The V call is TRBV20-1, the J call TRBJ2-4; no reliable D call. The CDR3 is 13 amino acids. Germline lookup yields CDR1 DFQATT and CDR2 SNEGSKA (reference sequence). V lost 0 bases and J lost 1, with 4 bases in between. The CDR3 sequence: CSARDNAKNIQYF. The CDR3 nucleotides are TGCAGTGCTAGAGATAACGCCAAAAACATTCAGTACTTC.

This clonotype has a handful of counts. The rearrangement joins TRBV24-1 to TRBJ1-1, with a possible D match to TRBD1 (6 bases). CDR3 size: 16 residues. The V and J ends lost 7 bases and 4 bases respectively, with 21 bases between them. The germline V gene has CDR1 KGHDR and CDR2 SFDVKD. The CDR3 sequence is CATRVRAPDRSTEAFF. In DNA form, the CDR3 reads TGTGCCACCAGGGTTCGCGCCCCCGACAGGTCCACTGAAGCTTTCTTT.

The chain carries TRBV14 and TRBJ2-5; 8 bases match TRBD2. CDR1 and CDR2 (germline): SGHDN, FVKESK. V lost 3 bases to trimming and J lost 14 bases; unmatched junction nucleotides: 8. The length of the CDR3 is 12 residues. CDR3 in amino acids: CASSHASGRLYF. CDR3 DNA sequence: TGTGCCAGCAGCCATGCTAGCGGGCGGCTTTACTTC.

The V and J genes are TRBV6-5 and TRBJ1-2; D possibly corresponds to TRBD1 (5 bases). Germline values: CDR1 MNHEY, CDR2 SVGAGI. CDR3 length: 14 residues. The germline V and J ends were trimmed by 8 bases and 8 bases, with 21 bases remaining between them. The CDR3 sequence: CASRPGTILGGYTF. DNA for the CDR3: TGTGCCAGCCGGCCCGGGACGATTTTGGGAGGCTACACCTTC.

This clonotype was counted many times. The chain employs TRBV5-1 and TRBJ2-4, with unresolved D. The germline CDR1 and CDR2 sequences are SGHRS and YFSETQ. The CDR3 consists of 14 residues. Trimming shortened V by 0 bases and J by 7 bases, and 11 bases separated the two germline ends. CDR3 loop: CASSLETPQNIQYF. The CDR3 region has the DNA TGCGCCAGCAGCTTGGAGACCCCTCAGAACATTCAGTACTTC.

The sample holds a few counts of this clonotype. Mismatch with germline at one junction end may stem from a read error. The CDR3 loop is CASRLRSANTEAFF. The CDR3 bases are TGTGCCAGCCGCTTACGATCGGCGAACACTGAAGCTTTCTTT. The V gene is TRBV7-2, the J gene TRBJ1-1; D unclear. The CDR3 loop spans 14 amino acids. Germline loops: CDR1 SGHTA, CDR2 FQGNSA.

The chain joins TRBV3-1 to TRBJ2-1; possibly TRBD1 for D (6 bases). V lost 4 bases to trimming and J lost 5 bases, with 9 bases between them. The germline V gene encodes CDR1 LGHDT and CDR2 YNNKEL (reference sequence). The CDR3 sequence is 13 residues long. In nucleotides, the CDR3 is TGTGCCAGCAGCCCTACAGGGAACAATGAGCAGTTCTTC. Translated: CASSPTGNNEQFF.

This clonotype was recorded once. V is TRBV4-1 and J is TRBJ1-3; D uncertain. V was trimmed by 2 bases and J by 4 bases, leaving 15 bases between them. Germline-derived CDR1 and CDR2 are MGHRA and YSYEKL. The CDR3 loop spans 16 amino acids. The CDR3 sequence: CASSQTPRVDGNTIYF. In nucleotides, the CDR3 is TGCGCCAGCAGCCAAACACCTAGGGTGGACGGAAACACCATATATTTT.

The rearrangement joins TRBV3-1 to TRBJ1-2; weak D call: TRBD1 (6 bases). CDR1 is LGHDT and CDR2 is YNNKEL in the germline V gene (reference sequence). The CDR3 is 19 amino acids. V lost 1 base and J 5 bases, leaving 26 bases between the germline ends. The CDR3 here is CASSQAGAGRRPRPYGYTF. Written as DNA, the CDR3 is TGTGCCAGCAGCCAAGCAGGGGCGGGCCGACGGCCCAGACCGTATGGCTACACCTTC.

This sequence joins TRBV7-2 and TRBJ1-4, with unresolved D. The CDR3 length is 17 residues. Germline lookup yields CDR1 SGHTA and CDR2 FQGNSA. V was clipped by 2 bases and J by 5 bases, with 18 bases between them. The DNA for the CDR3 is TGTGCCAGCAGCTTATTTTTTCGGGAGTCGGCCAATGAAAAACTGTTTTTT. Encoded protein: CASSLFFRESANEKLFF.

This clonotype has more than one count but fewer than ten. The chain recombines TRBV10-3 with TRBJ2-7; D is ambiguous. Germline assignment: CDR1 ENHRY and CDR2 SYGVKD. The CDR3 has 13 residues. V lost 8 bases to trimming and J lost 2 bases, with 13 bases between them. CDR3 coding DNA: TGTGCCATCTCGGGCAATAGGGCCTACGAGCAGTACTTC. It is translated as CAISGNRAYEQYF.

This clonotype came up a few times. This sequence joins TRBV12-3 or TRBV12-4 and TRBJ1-6; D unclear. CDR3 length equals 14 residues. V lost 4 bases to trimming and J lost 7 bases, with 11 bases between them. The CDR3 nucleotides are TGTGCCAGCAGTTGGGATTACGCGAATTCACCCCTCCACTTT. Translated, it gives CASSWDYANSPLHF.

This clonotype was seen more than once but under ten times. The chain couples TRBV11-2 to TRBJ2-5; TRBD2 is a possible D gene (6 bases). Trimming cost V 5 bases and J 4 bases, with 11 bases left between them. The CDR3 length is 13 residues. CDR1 is SGHAT and CDR2 is FQNNGV in the germline V gene. The CDR3 region has the DNA TGTGCCAGCAGCCAACGGCGGGGAGAGACCCAGTACTTC. It encodes CASSQRRGETQYF.

This clonotype was picked up a small number of times. This chain uses TRBV7-3 with TRBJ2-3, with D maybe TRBD1 (5 bases). CDR1 SGHTA and CDR2 FQGTGA come from the germline V gene. The V end lost 0 bases, the J end lost 2 bases, and 12 bases lay between the germline ends. This CDR3 is 16 amino acids long. The CDR3 sequence is CASSLTFRGATDTQYF. For the CDR3, the DNA is TGTGCCAGCAGCTTAACGTTTCGTGGGGCCACAGATACGCAGTATTTT. Using reference TRBV7-3 and TRBJ2-3 for the parts outside the CDR3, the full variable domain is GAGVSQTPSNKVTEKGKYVELRCDPISGHTALYWYRQSLGQGPEFLIYFQGTGAADDSGLPNDRFFAVRPEGSVSTLKIQRTERGDSAVYLCASSLTFRGATDTQYFGPGTRLTVL.

The CDR3 coding sequence is TGTGCCAGCAAAGCGAGCAGCACAGATACGCAGTATTTT. It encodes CASKASSTDTQYF. The J gene is TRBJ2-3, the V gene TRBV7-9; no reliable D call. This CDR3 has 13 amino acids. Germline V gene data show CDR1 as SEHNR and CDR2 as FQNEAQ (reference sequence). The V end was cut by 7 bases, the J end by 0 bases, with 8 bases between.

This clonotype was counted a few times. The V call is TRBV4-3, the J call TRBJ2-3; 7 nucleotides align to TRBD2. This CDR3 is 17 amino acids long. The junction had 11 bases not matched to a gene; V was cut back by 3 bases and J by 2 bases. Per germline, CDR1 LGHNA and CDR2 YSLEER. CDR3 DNA: TGCGCCAGCAGCCAGAGGACTACGCTAGCGGACACAGATACGCAGTATTTT. This codes for CASSQRTTLADTDTQYF.

This clonotype has just a few counts. V is TRBV5-1 and J is TRBJ2-1; a possible D gene is TRBD2 (6 bases). The CDR3 extends over 16 amino acids. CDR1 and CDR2 from the germline V gene are SGHRS and YFSETQ. V dropped 4 bases and J dropped 1 base, with 15 bases sitting between them. The CDR3 DNA sequence: TGCGCCAGCAGCCCCGGGGGTGTAGGATCCTACAATGAGCAGTTCTTC. The encoded protein is CASSPGGVGSYNEQFF.

The chain joins TRBV2 to TRBJ2-5; D call uncertain. V shed 6 bases and J shed 5 bases, with 10 bases lying between them. CDR3 length: 12 residues. Looked up from germline, CDR1 is SNHLY and CDR2 is FYNNEI. This CDR3 reads CASRGEVETQYF. The DNA of the CDR3 is TGTGCCAGCAGGGGTGAGGTGGAGACCCAGTACTTC.